This T cell receptor (beta chain) was obtained from a study of T cells after yellow fever vaccination. Study outcomes and limitations: FACS-sorted repertoires might harbor abundant contaminating clonotypes from the bulk population. Across the CD4 and CD8 compartments, a small share of clonotypes was present in both. In post-booster samples, most primary-vaccination clones reappeared (approximately 95% CD4, roughly 90% CD8).

Per germline, CDR1 SGHTA and CDR2 FQGNSA. V shed 7 bases and J shed 0 bases, with 18 bases lying between them. The CDR3 loop spans 16 amino acids. Worth noting for this clonotype: Its antigen is unidentified.

5'RACE template switching generated TCR cDNA, adding a universal primer site and UMIs. TCRdb recomputed calls from the 5' RACE reads with MiXCR, one row per CDR3 protein. The profile shows 610,000 or so distinct CDR3 sequences, approximately 13% of them singletons. This clonotype originated in a man aged 25-45 years who received the YFV17D yellow fever vaccine. The J gene is TRBJ2-5, the V gene TRBV7-2; TRBD1 or TRBD2 may be the D gene (6 bases each). The sample here was PBMCs, taken on the day of the yellow fever booster vaccination. CDR3 sequence (DNA): TGTGCCAGCACTACCCTAGGGGGGATGTACCAAGAGACCCAGTACTTC. Encoded protein: CASTTLGGMYQETQYF.